This T cell receptor beta chain was profiled in a study of shared clonotypes between healthy human individuals. In the case of this clone: Its specificity is unknown. Other DNA sequences of this sample code for an identical CDR3.

For sorted subsets, 150 to 200 ng DNA per replicate equaled 30,000 or so T cell genomes. Assay: immunoSEQ multiplex PCR; the TCRdb copy retains only in-frame clones and omits some. The sample has 2 million to 2.5 million clones, roughly 95% seen once. General study findings and limits: Clonotypes which were not shared had lower generation probabilities than clonotypes that all four donors shared. Sorted-subset sequencing, rarefaction showed, was incomplete despite large depth.

The germline gives CDR1 SEHNR, CDR2 FQNEAQ (reference sequence). The CDR3 is 13 residues long. Trimming took 1 base from V and 2 from J, leaving 3 bases between them. The chain recombines TRBV7-9 with TRBJ1-5; no firm D call. The TCR originated in a man younger than 30 in good health. What was sequenced was naive CD4+ T cells sorted from blood. This sample's subset: CD45RA+ positively selected. DNA for the CDR3: TGTGCCAGCAGCTTAGACGGCAATCAGCCCCAGCATTTT. Translating gives CASSLDGNQPQHF. Full variable domain (rest looked up from reference TRBV7-9 and TRBJ1-5): DTGVSQNPRHKITKRGQNVTFRCDPISEHNRLYWYRQTLGQGPEFLTYFQNEAQLEKSRLLSDRFSAERPKGSFSTLEIQRTEQGDSAMYLCASSLDGNQPQHFGDGTRLSIL.